This is a list of T cell receptor beta chains from one sample in a study of long-term antiretroviral therapy in people with HIV. Assay used: immunoSEQ multiplex PCR; TCRdb lists only in-frame clones, some missing. The data hold about 19,000 clones, with about 89% observed a single time. The sample here was unsorted PBMCs, taken 0.5 years after starting antiretroviral therapy. Every receptor here comes from a man aged 40-49 years with HIV. The CDR3 runs from the conserved cysteine through the conserved F or W. Each record gives: CDR3 DNA, CDR3 protein, V gene, clone size, D gene, J gene. A D gene is named only where the DNA matches it firmly. Only part of the rows carry a size: once, few, many, or a class if the clone is expanded.

CDR3 DNA: TGTGCCAGCTGGGGGGACTACGAGCAGTACTTC
CDR3 protein: CASWGDYEQYF
V gene: TRBV2
clone size: .
D gene: .
J gene: TRBJ2-7

CDR3 DNA: TGTGCCAGCAGAACGACAGGGTATAGCAATCAGCCCCAGCATTTT
CDR3 protein: CASRTTGYSNQPQHF
V gene: TRBV27
clone size: .
D gene: TRBD1
J gene: TRBJ1-5

CDR3 DNA: TGTGCCAGCAGCTTAGAACGCTATGGCTACACCTTC
CDR3 protein: CASSLERYGYTF
V gene: TRBV11-2
clone size: .
D gene: .
J gene: TRBJ1-2

CDR3 DNA: TGTGCCAGCAGTTCTAGGTTCAATGAGCAGTTCTTC
CDR3 protein: CASSSRFNEQFF
V gene: TRBV27
clone size: once
D gene: .
J gene: TRBJ2-1

CDR3 DNA: TGTGCCAGCAGTGGCCGAAAATCCCAGAACACCGGGGAGCTGTTTTTT
CDR3 protein: CASSGRKSQNTGELFF
V gene: TRBV25-1
clone size: .
D gene: .
J gene: TRBJ2-2

CDR3 DNA: TGTGCCAGCAGCGTAAATCAGGGGGAAGTCGAAGCTTTCTTT
CDR3 protein: CASSVNQGEVEAFF
V gene: TRBV9
clone size: .
D gene: TRBD1
J gene: TRBJ1-1

CDR3 DNA: TGTGCCAGCAGCCCGGACAGCATGAACACTGAAGCTTTCTTT
CDR3 protein: CASSPDSMNTEAFF
V gene: TRBV11-2
clone size: .
D gene: .
J gene: TRBJ1-1

CDR3 DNA: TGTGCCAGCAGCCTACCGGGACAGGGTGTCGATTATGGCTACACCTTC
CDR3 protein: CASSLPGQGVDYGYTF
V gene: TRBV5-6
clone size: .
D gene: TRBD1
J gene: TRBJ1-2

CDR3 DNA: TGTGCCAGCAGCTCCACTAGCGGGGGGGGTGAGGCCCAGTACTTC
CDR3 protein: CASSSTSGGGEAQYF
V gene: TRBV6-5
clone size: .
D gene: TRBD2
J gene: TRBJ2-5

CDR3 DNA: TGTGCCAGCAGCCCTGGAGGCAGCCAGCTTAACTATGGCTACACCTTC
CDR3 protein: CASSPGGSQLNYGYTF
V gene: TRBV5-4
clone size: .
D gene: .
J gene: TRBJ1-2

CDR3 DNA: TGTGCCAGCAGCTTGTTTGCGGGAGCTGGATACGAGCAGTACTTC
CDR3 protein: CASSLFAGAGYEQYF
V gene: TRBV5-6
clone size: .
D gene: TRBD2
J gene: TRBJ2-7

CDR3 DNA: TGTGCCAGCAGGACAGGACAGGAGAACACTGAAGCTTTCTTT
CDR3 protein: CASRTGQENTEAFF
V gene: TRBV6-1
clone size: .
D gene: TRBD1
J gene: TRBJ1-1

CDR3 DNA: TGTGCCAGCAGTTTATCGACGACAGGCACGGGCTACACCTTC
CDR3 protein: CASSLSTTGTGYTF
V gene: TRBV27
clone size: once
D gene: .
J gene: TRBJ1-2

CDR3 DNA: TGTGCCAGCAGTCCTCGGGACTACGAGCAGTACTTC
CDR3 protein: CASSPRDYEQYF
V gene: TRBV6-6
clone size: .
D gene: .
J gene: TRBJ2-7